Sequencing of this T cell receptor (beta chain) was carried out in a study of monozygotic twins with inflammatory bowel disease. CDR3 size: 18 residues. Germline V gene data show CDR1 as SGHAT and CDR2 as FQDESV (reference sequence). It was from whole blood, with no T cell sorting, that total RNA was isolated. The UMIs carried a 6-nucleotide sample barcode, and they were added by template switching. Following a re-call of the 5' RACE reads, TCRdb has one entry per CDR3 protein and lacks DNA. This listing includes approximately 400,000 distinct CDR3 sequences. The chain employs TRBV11-1 and TRBJ2-1; TCRdb returns TRBD2, unconfirmable since there is no DNA. This clonotype was sampled from a human donor with ulcerative colitis or Crohn's disease, or a healthy co-twin of an affected twin (not recorded which). Sequencing was done on a sample of blood. CDR3 residues: CASSLEGRGLATYNEQFF.